These 9 T cell receptor beta chains were sequenced from one sample in a study of blood T cell repertoires in COVID-19 (dated by TCRdb to 2019 to 2021). Receptor libraries were prepared by the immunoSEQ multiplex PCR assay. This immuneACCESS table, as held by TCRdb, lists in-frame sequences with V and J called but not all clones. Of the missing ones, under half trace to an unresolved V gene in checked studies; the others have no known cause. Present in this sample are about 130,000 clones, around four fifths of which were seen just once. The biggest ten clones account for 5.5% to 7% of the sample. Sequencing was done on a sample of PBMCs or T cells enriched from blood (not recorded which). The receptors were gathered from a woman in her fifties or sixties who had recovered from COVID-19.

This clone came up a few times. The same CDR3 is also encoded by other DNA sequences in this sample. The chain uses TRBV7-9 and TRBJ2-1, with TRBD2 matching 9 bases. Germline V gives CDR1 SEHNR, CDR2 FQNEAQ (reference sequence). This CDR3 comprises 16 residues. The V segment lost 0 bases and the J segment 2 bases; nucleotides outside the gene matches: 2. This CDR3 reads CASSLALAGTYNEQFF. The CDR3 nucleotides read TGTGCCAGCAGCTTAGCCCTAGCGGGAACCTACAATGAGCAGTTCTTC.

V usage is TRBV4-1 and J usage is TRBJ2-5, with 12 bases lining up with TRBD2. The CDR3 is made up of 18 amino acids. Germline V lookup: CDR1 MGHRA, CDR2 YSYEKL. The V and J ends lost 4 bases and 5 bases, in that order; junction bases with no gene match: 14. The CDR3 sequence is CASSLRHLLAGGGETQYF. CDR3 nucleotide sequence: TGCGCCAGCAGCCTACGACACTTACTAGCGGGGGGTGGGGAGACCCAGTACTTC.

J is TRBJ1-5 and V is TRBV7-9, with 9 bases aligning to TRBD1. This CDR3 is built from 16 residues. Germline V gives CDR1 SEHNR, CDR2 FQNEAQ (reference sequence). The V gene end was trimmed by 5 bases and the J gene end by 2 bases; junction bases not matched to a gene: 7. CDR3 DNA: TGTGCCAGCAGCCAATGGGGACAGGGCCGCAATCAGCCCCAGCATTTT. This sequence encodes CASSQWGQGRNQPQHF.

The rearrangement joins TRBV19 to TRBJ1-2; D gene uncertain. V lost 5 bases to trimming and J lost 3 bases, with 13 bases between them. The CDR3 is 14 amino acids. The germline V gene has CDR1 LNHDA and CDR2 SQIVND (reference sequence). The CDR3 sequence: CASSRYGRDYGYTF. In DNA form, the CDR3 reads TGTGCCAGTAGTCGGTACGGCCGGGACTATGGCTACACCTTC. The whole variable domain, remainder taken from reference TRBV19 and TRBJ1-2, is DGGITQSPKYLFRKEGQNVTLSCEQNLNHDAMYWYRQDPGQGLRLIYYSQIVNDFQKGDIAEGYSVSREKKESFPLTVTSAQKNPTAFYLCASSRYGRDYGYTFGSGTRLTVV.

The chain uses TRBV6-5 and TRBJ1-2; TRBD1 aligns across 8 bases. This CDR3 has 13 residues. V lost 7 bases and J lost 6; bases outside the gene matches: 7. The V gene's germline CDR1 is MNHEY and CDR2 SVGAGI. CDR3: CASTSDRDHGYTF. The CDR3 DNA reads as TGTGCCAGCACTTCGGACAGGGATCATGGCTACACCTTC.

This sequence joins TRBV9 and TRBJ2-3; 10 positions match TRBD1. The junction had 9 bases not matched to a gene; V was cut back by 1 base and J by 4 bases. The CDR3 covers 17 residues. Germline CDR1 reads SGDLS; CDR2 reads YYNGEE. In DNA, the CDR3 is TGTGCCAGCAGCGTACCTCTTCGGACAGGGGGGGCAGATACGCAGTATTTT. Translation gives CASSVPLRTGGADTQYF. Filled out from reference TRBV9 and TRBJ2-3, the complete variable domain reads DSGVTQTPKHLITATGQRVTLRCSPRSGDLSVYWYQQSLDQGLQFLIQYYNGEERAKGNILERFSAQQFPDLHSELNLSSLELGDSALYFCASSVPLRTGGADTQYFGPGTRLTVL.

This chain connects TRBV6-6 to TRBJ2-3; 10 bases match TRBD2. Germline V gene data show CDR1 as MNHNY and CDR2 as SVGAGI (reference sequence). V dropped 2 bases and J dropped 4; count of bases not matched to a gene: 3. The CDR3 has 15 residues. The CDR3 coding sequence is TGTGCCAGCAGTTACATTAGCGGGGGGCCAGATACGCAGTATTTT. It specifies CASSYISGGPDTQYF.

The chain carries TRBV27 and TRBJ2-7; 7 nucleotides line up with TRBD2. The trim removed 1 base at V and 0 bases at J, leaving 6 bases unmatched. Germline assignment: CDR1 MNHEY and CDR2 SMNVEV (reference sequence). This CDR3 comprises 16 residues. CDR3 loop: CASSLYRGEISYEQYF. The CDR3 DNA reads TGTGCCAGCAGTTTATATCGGGGGGAGATCTCCTACGAGCAGTACTTC.

This rearrangement joins TRBV30 to TRBJ1-1; D uncertain. The V end lost 2 bases, the J end lost 5 bases, and 6 bases lay between the germline ends. This CDR3 spans 11 amino acids. Per germline, CDR1 GTSNPN and CDR2 SVGIG (reference sequence). The CDR3 spells CAWSSSTEAFF. The CDR3, as DNA: TGTGCCTGGAGTTCTAGTACTGAAGCTTTCTTT.